This is a list of T cell receptor beta chains from one sample in a study of cytomegalovirus exposure and HLA in healthy donors. Measured with immunoSEQ multiplex PCR; TCRdb has only the in-frame clones, and not every one. Of approximately 160,000 clones in the sample, about 80% were seen once. Sequenced sample: PBMCs. The receptors originated from a man aged 25-40 years in good health and CMV-seropositive. CDR3s include the opening cysteine and the closing phenylalanine or tryptophan. The D gene is left open where the match is weak. For some rows the clone size is stated as once, few or many, or as a class when expanded; others skip it.

cdr3_nt cdr3_aa j_call clone_size d_call v_call
TGTGCCAGCACCACCCAGGGGCAGGGGCAGTACTTC CASTTQGQGQYF TRBJ2-7 . . TRBV6-6
TGTGCCAGCTCGTCTAAGGGGACTAGCGGGATCAGCTCCTACAATGAGCAGTTCTTC CASSSKGTSGISSYNEQFF TRBJ2-1 few TRBD2 TRBV18
TGTGCCTGGAGGTTAGCGGGGGTACACAATGAGCAGTTCTTC CAWRLAGVHNEQFF TRBJ2-1 . TRBD2 TRBV30
TGTGCCAGCAGTACCAGTGGAGGGTATGGCTACACCTTC CASSTSGGYGYTF TRBJ1-2 . . TRBV28
TGTGCTAGTGGTTTGGGAGTCTATAAGCCCCCGGGACTAGCGATCCACGAGCAGTACTTC CASGLGVYKPPGLAIHEQYF TRBJ2-7 . TRBD2 TRBV12-5
TGCGCCAGCAGCCAGAGAGACAGGGGTAACACCGGGGAGCTGTTTTTT CASSQRDRGNTGELFF TRBJ2-2 . TRBD1 TRBV4-1
TGTGCCAGTAGTCCGTCCAGGCATAATGAAAAACTGTTTTTT CASSPSRHNEKLFF TRBJ1-4 . . TRBV19
TGTGCCAGCAGTCAGGACGAGGAGGCCGGGGAGCTGTTTTTT CASSQDEEAGELFF TRBJ2-2 . . TRBV6-4
TGTGCCAGCAGCCTTACTAGCGGGGGTTACAATGAGCAGTTCTTC CASSLTSGGYNEQFF TRBJ2-1 once TRBD2 TRBV7-9
TGCGCCAGCAGCTTGGTTGGGACTAGCGCCCAAGAGACCCAGTACTTC CASSLVGTSAQETQYF TRBJ2-5 . TRBD2 TRBV5-1
TGTGCCAGCAGCCCCGGGACTCTGAGCACAGATACGCAGTATTTT CASSPGTLSTDTQYF TRBJ2-3 once . TRBV5-6
TGTGCCAGCAGCTACAGCTACAATGAGCAGTTCTTC CASSYSYNEQFF TRBJ2-1 once . TRBV9
TGTGCCTGGAGGAAAAGACAGGGGGGACAAGAGACCCAGTACTTC CAWRKRQGGQETQYF TRBJ2-5 . TRBD1 TRBV30
TGTGCCAGCAGTTCCGGACAGGTCTATGGCTACACCTTC CASSSGQVYGYTF TRBJ1-2 . TRBD1 TRBV5-4
TGTGCCAGCAGCCAATGGGGGCGGCCTCCGGGCTACGAGCAGTACTTC CASSQWGRPPGYEQYF TRBJ2-7 . . TRBV14